Below, 19 T cell receptor beta chains from the same sample are listed, as sequenced in a study of glioma-infiltrating T cells (dated by TCRdb to about 2016). Data came from an Illumina MiSeq. TCR alpha and beta CDR3 regions were amplified with the iRepertoire nested amplicon-rescue multiplex PCR (arm-PCR) platform from RNA. TCRdb redid the processing of the public reads, applying fastp at Q25 and MiXCR, and retained in-frame beta chains. A single entry per CDR3 protein holds the most common genes and DNA from its merged rows. The sample table holds approximately 120,000 distinct CDR3 sequences, of which approximately 26% were seen once. The ten largest make up 35% of the sample. The sequenced material came from glioma tissue, nonneoplastic brain tissue, or PBMCs (not recorded which). Source of these receptors: a human donor with low-grade glioma or glioblastoma, undergoing nonglioma brain surgery, or in good health (not recorded which).

Notes on this clonotype: An end of the junction does not agree with germline; a read error may underlie this. The chain recombines TRBV29-1 with TRBJ2-1; TRBD1 is a possible D gene (7 bases). Germline V gene data show CDR1 as SQVTM and CDR2 as ANQGSEA. The CDR3 consists of 13 residues. In nucleotides, the CDR3 is TGCAGCCTCCGACAGGGTGCGGGGAATGGGCAGTTCTTC. It encodes CSLRQGAGNGQFF.

To note about this clonotype: A much more abundant neighbour one base away suggests this may be a read error. This chain uses TRBV4-1 with TRBJ2-7; no clear D. CDR1 MGHRA and CDR2 YSYEKL come from the germline V gene. CDR3 size: 15 residues. CDR3 nucleotides: TGCTCCAGCAGCCAAGAGCCAATTAGGCCCTACGAGCAGTACTTC. Protein: CSSSQEPIRPYEQYF.

As for this clonotype: Relative to the germline gene, one junction end is altered; a read error may explain this. This rearrangement joins TRBV6-5 to TRBJ1-5; 8 positions match TRBD1. This CDR3 has 12 amino acids. CDR1 is MNHEY, CDR2 SVGAGI, per germline. This chain's CDR3 is CSSAGGRQPQHF. The CDR3 nucleotides read TGTTCCAGTGCAGGGGGCAGGCAGCCCCAGCATTTT.

This clonotype was detected ten times or more. The chain recombines TRBV6-1 with TRBJ1-5, with D unresolved. The CDR3 sequence is 13 residues long. The V gene's germline CDR1 is MNHNS and CDR2 SASEGT. With 6 bases removed from V and 6 bases from J, the gap between germline ends came to 12 bases. The CDR3 region has the DNA TGTGCCAGCAGAGGGTTCGAGGGTCAGCCCCAGCATTTT. Translation: CASRGFEGQPQHF.

Ten or more counts support this clonotype. The chain joins TRBV10-3 to TRBJ1-2; no firm D call. Trimming pared 5 bases from V and 6 bases from J, leaving 13 bases between. The CDR3 runs 13 residues. CDR1 and CDR2 from the germline V gene are ENHRY and SYGVKD. The CDR3 loop is CAISPLGEDGYTF. The CDR3 bases are TGTGCCATCAGTCCGCTTGGGGAGGATGGCTACACCTTC.

The chain joins TRBV10-2 to TRBJ1-2; 7 bases are shared with TRBD1. The V segment lost 6 bases and the J segment 2 bases; nucleotides outside the gene matches: 9. CDR3 length: 15 amino acids. Germline V CDR1 and CDR2: WSHSY, SAAADI. In DNA, the CDR3 is TGCGCCAGCAGCCTCGGACAGGCTGCAAACTATGGCTACACCTTC. Protein sequence: CASSLGQAANYGYTF.

There are a few counts of this clonotype. This chain connects TRBV2 to TRBJ2-3, with TRBD2 identical over 9 bases. V dropped 3 bases and J dropped 0; count of bases not matched to a gene: 4. Germline CDR1 is SNHLY and CDR2 is FYNNEI. This CDR3 region has 16 residues. CDR3 loop: CASSEAAGGSTDTQYF. The CDR3 nucleotides are TGTGCCAGCAGTGAGGCGGCGGGAGGGAGCACAGATACGCAGTATTTT.

This clonotype was counted at least ten times. This chain connects TRBV4-1 to TRBJ2-2; D call uncertain. The CDR3 is 14 amino acids. V lost 4 bases, J lost 4 bases, and 10 bases lay in between. Germline CDR1 MGHRA, CDR2 YSYEKL. CDR3: CASSLDLSTGELFF. CDR3 DNA sequence: TGCGCCAGCAGCCTTGACTTATCCACCGGGGAGCTGTTTTTT.

V and J are TRBV15 and TRBJ1-2; the match to TRBD1 covers 7 bases. Germline lookup yields CDR1 LNHNV and CDR2 YYDKDF (reference sequence). This CDR3 is 16 amino acids long. J was trimmed by 10 bases and V by 1 base; bases with no gene match: 15. CDR3 sequence (DNA): TGTGCCACCAGCAGAGTAGGAACAGGGGAGTACTATAACTACACCTTC. This encodes CATSRVGTGEYYNYTF. The whole variable domain, remainder taken from reference TRBV15 and TRBJ1-2, is DAMVIQNPRYQVTQFGKPVTLSCSQTLNHNVMYWYQQKSSQAPKLLFHYYDKDFNNEADTPDNFQSRRPNTSFCFLDIRSPGLGDTAMYLCATSRVGTGEYYNYTFGSGTRLTVV.

This clonotype was counted at least ten times. The chain employs TRBV19 and TRBJ2-7, with D possibly being TRBD2 (6 bases). V lost 3 bases and J lost 2, with 11 bases in between. Per germline, CDR1 LNHDA and CDR2 SQIVND (reference sequence). This CDR3 comprises 14 residues. This CDR3 reads CASSIMEGPYEQYF. CDR3 DNA: TGTGCCAGTAGTATTATGGAGGGGCCCTACGAGCAGTACTTC.

In this sample, this clonotype turned up many times. The V and J genes are TRBV5-4 and TRBJ1-1; D not certain. V gave up 0 bases and J gave up 3 bases, with 12 bases separating them. Germline assignment: CDR1 SGHNT and CDR2 YYREEE (reference sequence). This CDR3 comprises 15 residues. The CDR3 DNA is TGTGCCAGCAGCTTGGATGGGTCGGGAGACACTGAAGCTTTCTTT. Its protein is CASSLDGSGDTEAFF.

This clonotype was counted many times. The chain recombines TRBV5-4 with TRBJ2-1; D uncertain. The CDR3 extends over 15 amino acids. Trimming removed 3 bases at V and 3 bases at J, with 13 bases between. Germline V gene data show CDR1 as SGHNT and CDR2 as YYREEE (reference sequence). CDR3 coding DNA: TGTGCCAGCAGCTCCGGGTACAGCAACTACAATGAGCAGTTCTTC. Protein product: CASSSGYSNYNEQFF.

V usage is TRBV12-3 or TRBV12-4 and J usage is TRBJ2-7; TRBD1 matches at 8 bases. The length of the CDR3 is 13 residues. With 7 bases clipped from V and 2 bases from J, the junction kept 4 bases outside the gene matches. CDR3 coding DNA: TGTGCCAGCACCTGGACAGGGCCCTACGAGCAGTACTTC. This translates into CASTWTGPYEQYF.

This clonotype showed up many times. DNA of the CDR3: TGCAGCGTTGAGATGGGGGAATCGACCTACGAGCAGTACTTC. It is translated as CSVEMGESTYEQYF. This chain connects TRBV29-1 to TRBJ2-7; either TRBD1 or TRBD2 may supply D (5 bases each). Germline loops: CDR1 SQVTM, CDR2 ANQGSEA. This CDR3 has 14 residues. V lost 3 bases, J lost 2 bases, and 14 bases lay in between.

The table lists this clonotype with a few counts. The V gene is TRBV19, the J gene TRBJ2-3; D is perhaps TRBD2 (5 bases). V was trimmed by 1 base and J by 1 base, leaving 18 bases between them. The CDR3 totals 18 residues. Germline loops: CDR1 LNHDA, CDR2 SQIVND (reference sequence). In DNA form, the CDR3 reads TGTGCCAGTAGTATAGCCGGCCCAAGCGGAGTTGGCACAGATACGCAGTATTTT. Amino acids: CASSIAGPSGVGTDTQYF.

This clonotype was recorded once. This chain links TRBV14 with TRBJ2-1, with TRBD1 identical over 9 bases. Germline values: CDR1 SGHDN, CDR2 FVKESK. This CDR3 is 13 amino acids long. J lost 15 bases, V lost 0 bases, and 6 bases had no gene match. The chain's CDR3 is CASSQDWMGQGFF. CDR3 DNA sequence: TGTGCCAGCAGCCAAGATTGGATGGGACAGGGGTTCTTC.

This clonotype was recorded at least ten times. This rearrangement joins TRBV4-3 to TRBJ2-5, with 9 positions matching TRBD1. Germline lookup yields CDR1 LGHNA and CDR2 YSLEER. V was clipped by 3 bases and J by 5 bases; unmatched bases: 10. This CDR3 is built from 16 residues. The CDR3 nucleotides are TGCGCCAGCAGCCATTCCGGGACAGGGTTTTCGGAGACCCAGTACTTC. Encoded protein: CASSHSGTGFSETQYF.

In its sample, this clonotype was seen many times. CDR3: CSASNGGAQQPQHF. DNA for the CDR3: TGCAGTGCTAGCAACGGGGGAGCGCAACAGCCCCAGCATTTT. J is TRBJ1-5 and V is TRBV20-1; a possible D gene is TRBD1 (5 bases). The CDR3 covers 14 residues. V lost 3 bases and J 7 bases, leaving 16 bases between the germline ends. Germline V CDR1 and CDR2: DFQATT, SNEGSKA (reference sequence).

This clonotype is medium-sized by share. The V gene is TRBV6-1, the J gene TRBJ2-5, with 12 bases that match TRBD2. The germline gives CDR1 MNHNS, CDR2 SASEGT. The CDR3 covers 15 residues. The V and J ends lost 5 bases and 4 bases, in that order; junction bases with no gene match: 5. The CDR3: CASSRLAGDRETQYF. The DNA of the CDR3 is TGTGCCAGCAGTCGACTAGCGGGAGACCGAGAGACCCAGTACTTC.